These 16 T cell receptor beta chains share one sample of origin, sequenced in a study of blood T cells in healthy people across ages (dated by TCRdb to between 2014 and 2017). The library relied on 5' RACE. The sequencer listed for this sample is Illumina HiSeq 2500. A second PCR of roughly 7 to 12 cycles was performed with a sample-barcoded 5' primer and a J-beta primer mix. In-frame beta chains were kept once TCRdb had trimmed the public reads at Q25 with fastp and called clones with MiXCR. Merged by CDR3 protein, the rows form single entries marked with the most common genes and DNA. The sample includes hundreds of thousands of distinct CDR3 sequences, with under 65% observed a single time. The ten largest account for approximately 15% of the sample. Source material: blood. The receptors were gathered from a woman of 80 years or more in good health.

This sequence joins TRBV11-2 and TRBJ1-2; 9 bases agree with TRBD1. The ends lost 5 bases at V and 4 bases at J; junction bases unmatched: 8. The CDR3 runs 15 residues. Germline loops: CDR1 SGHAT, CDR2 FQNNGV. The CDR3 DNA reads TGTGCCAGCAGCCCCGAGACAGGGGGGAGCTATGGCTACACCTTC. It specifies CASSPETGGSYGYTF.

The chain couples TRBV27 to TRBJ2-7; D might be TRBD1 (5 bases). Trimming removed 3 bases from V and 0 bases from J, with 15 bases in between. Germline CDR1 is MNHEY and CDR2 is SMNVEV (reference sequence). The CDR3 length is 16 residues. The CDR3 spells CASSFRLTVSSYEQYF. CDR3 in DNA: TGTGCCAGCAGTTTTCGGCTGACAGTTTCCTCCTACGAGCAGTACTTC.

On this clonotype: A much larger clone is a single base away; this may be a read error. The rearrangement links TRBV5-1 to TRBJ2-1; D gene unclear. CDR1 and CDR2 (germline): SGHRS, YFSETQ. This CDR3 comprises 14 residues. The ends were cut back, 5 bases at V and 6 bases at J, with 15 bases in the middle. This chain's CDR3 is CASSDVGRANEQFF. The CDR3 bases are TGCGCCAGCAGTGATGTGGGAAGGGCCAATGAGCAGTTCTTC.

Points on this clonotype: A much more abundant neighbour one base away suggests this may be a read error. The chain has TRBV7-8 and TRBJ2-1; 7 bases line up with TRBD1. Per germline, CDR1 SGHVS and CDR2 FQNEAQ. CDR3 length: 15 residues. V gave up 4 bases and J gave up 8 bases; unmatched junction bases: 11. This CDR3 reads CASSSDREGDDEQFF. CDR3 DNA: TGTGCCAGCAGCTCCGACAGGGAAGGGGACGATGAGCAGTTCTTC.

This clonotype was observed many times. This chain connects TRBV20-1 to TRBJ2-7; D is perhaps TRBD1 or TRBD2 (6 bases each). V was cut by 3 bases and J by 1 base, with 13 bases left in between. Germline CDR1 and CDR2: DFQATT and SNEGSKA (reference sequence). The CDR3 is 14 residues long. The CDR3 protein is CSASWGAISYEQYF. The DNA of the CDR3 is TGCAGTGCTAGCTGGGGGGCTATTTCCTACGAGCAGTACTTC.

At least ten counts were recorded for this clonotype. The chain joins TRBV6-1 to TRBJ2-3; D not resolved. V dropped 6 bases and J dropped 5 bases, with 15 bases sitting between them. The CDR3 covers 14 residues. Germline V gives CDR1 MNHNS, CDR2 SASEGT. The CDR3 DNA reads TGTGCCAGCAGCGCTGCCTTTTTCGGAGATACGCAGTATTTT. Its protein product is CASSAAFFGDTQYF.

The table lists this clonotype with a few counts. The CDR3 DNA sequence: TGTGCCAGCAGCAAAGCAGGGGCCTATGGCTACACCTTC. Residues: CASSKAGAYGYTF. The V and J genes are TRBV7-2 and TRBJ1-2, with TRBD1 as a possible D gene (6 bases). Germline assignment: CDR1 SGHTA and CDR2 FQGNSA. The CDR3 totals 13 residues. V was pared by 5 bases and J by 4 bases, with 11 bases between.

The gene calls are TRBV30 and TRBJ2-7; weak D call: TRBD1 (6 bases). In germline, CDR1 is GTSNPN, CDR2 SVGIG (reference sequence). Trimming shortened V by 3 bases and J by 1 base, and 16 bases separated the two germline ends. CDR3 length equals 15 residues. The CDR3: CAWRKQGAQSYEQYF. In nucleotides, the CDR3 is TGTGCCTGGAGGAAACAGGGCGCTCAGTCCTACGAGCAGTACTTC.

Many counts were recorded for this clonotype. The V gene is TRBV24-1, the J gene TRBJ2-6; D remains unclear. This CDR3 contains 16 residues. Germline V gene lookup returns CDR1 KGHDR and CDR2 SFDVKD. The germline V and J ends were trimmed by 3 bases and 1 base, with 9 bases remaining between them. CDR3 DNA sequence: TGTGCCACCAGTGATCCTACACCGTCTGGGGCCAACGTCCTGACTTTC. Its protein is CATSDPTPSGANVLTF.

This clonotype was detected many times. This chain uses TRBV12-3 or TRBV12-4 with TRBJ2-1; 9 bases are shared with TRBD1. There are 15 residues in the CDR3. Trimming took 1 base from V and 7 from J; bases not matched to a gene: 5. The CDR3 protein is CASSLGGQGLNEQFF. CDR3 DNA sequence: TGTGCCAGCAGTTTAGGGGGACAGGGTCTGAATGAGCAGTTCTTC.

A few counts support this clonotype. The chain is built from TRBV28 and TRBJ2-1; 8 bases are shared with TRBD1. The trim removed 5 bases at V and 0 bases at J, leaving 18 bases unmatched. The germline gives CDR1 MDHEN, CDR2 SYDVKM. There are 20 residues in the CDR3. This CDR3 is CASSLWTGYGLQSSYNEQFF. CDR3 nucleotides: TGTGCCAGCAGTCTCTGGACAGGGTATGGCCTACAATCCTCCTACAATGAGCAGTTCTTC.

The sample holds many counts of this clonotype. The V call is TRBV7-9, the J call TRBJ2-1; possible D gene TRBD2, 6 bases. V lost 4 bases and J lost 0, with 13 bases in between. CDR1 SEHNR and CDR2 FQNEAQ come from the germline V gene (reference sequence). There are 16 residues in the CDR3. The CDR3 DNA is TGTGCCAGCAGCTCCCGTAGCGGAAGCTCCTACAATGAGCAGTTCTTC. As protein: CASSSRSGSSYNEQFF.

The V call is TRBV7-9, the J call TRBJ2-5; the match to TRBD1 covers 9 bases. Germline V lookup: CDR1 SEHNR, CDR2 FQNEAQ (reference sequence). J was trimmed by 4 bases and V by 2 bases; bases with no gene match: 2. CDR3 length equals 14 residues. CDR3 coding DNA: TGTGCCAGCAGCTTAACAGGGGGCAGAGAGACCCAGTACTTC. It is translated as CASSLTGGRETQYF.

In the case of this clonotype: A much larger clone differs from this one at a single base, so this may be a read error. The V and J genes are TRBV29-1 and TRBJ2-1, with D tentatively TRBD1 (6 bases). The germline V and J ends were trimmed by 5 bases and 10 bases, with 18 bases remaining between them. The CDR3 length is 13 residues. The germline CDR1 and CDR2 sequences are SQVTM and ANQGSEA. The CDR3, as DNA: TGCAGCGTTCCAGGGGACAAATCGGACGAGCAGTTCTTC. It yields the protein CSVPGDKSDEQFF.

CDR3 DNA: TGTGCCTGGAGTGCACCTCAAGAGACCCAGTACTTC. It yields the protein CAWSAPQETQYF. The genes are TRBV30 and TRBJ2-5; D ambiguous. CDR1 and CDR2 from the germline V gene are GTSNPN and SVGIG (reference sequence). Trimming took off 1 base at V and 2 bases at J, with 5 bases between the two ends. The CDR3 runs 12 residues. Combining the CDR3 with reference TRBV30 and TRBJ2-5 gives the whole variable domain SQTIHQWPATLVQPVGSPLSLECTVEGTSNPNLYWYRQAAGRGLQLLFYSVGIGQISSEVPQNLSASRPQDRQFILSSKKLLLSDSGFYLCAWSAPQETQYFGPGTRLLVL.

The table lists this clonotype with many counts. The genes are TRBV9 and TRBJ2-1; 10 positions agree with TRBD2. The CDR3 extends over 15 amino acids. Trimming removed 1 base from V and 4 bases from J; junction bases left unmatched: 2. Germline CDR1 reads SGDLS; CDR2 reads YYNGEE. CDR3 loop: CASSVRLAGYNEQFF. The DNA of the CDR3 is TGTGCCAGCAGCGTACGACTAGCGGGTTACAATGAGCAGTTCTTC.